The source of this T cell receptor beta chain is a study of response to subunit inactivated influenza vaccine. Regarding the study as a whole: Authors suggested each seasonal influenza vaccination recruits few new T cells.

The trim removed 4 bases at V and 5 bases at J, leaving 12 bases unmatched. Germline-derived CDR1 and CDR2 are SGHTA and FQGNSA. The CDR3 runs 16 residues. TCRdb re-derived calls from the RT-PCR reads in MiXCR, one entry per CDR3 protein. The sample shows about 520,000 distinct CDR3 sequences, approximately 24% of them seen only once. Only a few counts were recorded for this clonotype. Its antigen is unidentified. The receptor was isolated from a man aged 50 to 59 who received an inactivated influenza vaccine. Specimen: CD4+ T cells sorted from PBMCs, collected around 5 days after vaccination. The J gene is TRBJ2-7, the V gene TRBV7-2; TRBD1 matches 9 bases. The CDR3 sequence is CASSSIGQGPSHEQYF. The DNA of the CDR3 is TGTGCCAGCAGCTCAATCGGACAGGGGCCTTCCCACGAGCAGTACTTC.